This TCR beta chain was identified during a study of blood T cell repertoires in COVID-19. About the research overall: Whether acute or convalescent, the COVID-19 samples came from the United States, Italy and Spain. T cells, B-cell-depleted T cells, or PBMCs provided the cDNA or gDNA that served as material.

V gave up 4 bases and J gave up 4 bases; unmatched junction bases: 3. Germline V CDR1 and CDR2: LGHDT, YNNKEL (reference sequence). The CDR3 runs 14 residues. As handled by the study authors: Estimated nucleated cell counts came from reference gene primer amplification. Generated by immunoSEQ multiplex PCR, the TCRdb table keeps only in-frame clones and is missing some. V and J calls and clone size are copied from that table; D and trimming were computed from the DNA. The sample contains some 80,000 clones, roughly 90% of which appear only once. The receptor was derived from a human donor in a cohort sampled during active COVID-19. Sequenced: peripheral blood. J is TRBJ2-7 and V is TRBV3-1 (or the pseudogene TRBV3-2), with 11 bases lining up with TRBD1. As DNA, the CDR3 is TGTGCCAGCAGCCTGGACAGGGGGCGTTACGAGCAGTACTTC. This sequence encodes CASSLDRGRYEQYF.